This T cell receptor beta chain stems from a study of cytomegalovirus exposure and HLA in healthy donors (dated by TCRdb to between 2016 and 2019). General notes on the study: An earlier analysis of several hundred of the donors reported approximately 260 Gb of sequence data and around 100 million unique TCR beta sequences obtained from around 190 million T cells. An early release that covered approximately 600 HLA-typed donors contained about 290 gigabases of sequencing data and 65 million to 100 million unique TCR sequences. Donor age, sex, ethnicity and CMV serostatus were compiled alongside the repertoire data. The study combined high-throughput TCR immunosequencing, statistical association of individual TCRs with disease status, and machine learning to predict cytomegalovirus infection status. The study aimed to test whether signatures of past pathogen exposure could be identified by cataloging public T cell receptors. On average, roughly 200,000 unique TCR beta nucleotide sequences were sequenced per donor among fewer than 500 genotyped donors of the cohort, with roughly a sixth of those sequences being non-productive. Along with the approximately 700-subject first cohort, a separate validation cohort of roughly 110 different subjects was used. To decide whether each TCR beta V gene segment behaved as functional or pseudogenic, an earlier analysis of some 600 of the donors relied on high-throughput TCR beta sequencing. Four to six DR-DQ haplotypes were handled as single units for association and clustering, since linkage in the cohort was strong. Typing coverage differed by locus: A, B, C, DRB1 and DQB1 were typed in roughly 620-630 donors, DQA1 in around 500, DPA1 in 606, and DPB1 in 472. All discovery cohort repertoires had been generated on a single sequencing platform. Of the roughly 400 genotyped donors, roughly 85% fell in the genetic ancestry cluster associated with self-reported Caucasian donors. Rather than drawing on any new phenotypic data, the later analysis identified candidate immune exposures from TCR beta sequences and the way those sequences occurred across donors. In a later genetic analysis, genome-wide SNP genotypes for about three fifths of the roughly 670 donors were used, and that subset was treated as a discovery cohort. The T cell repertoires of some 670 subjects were profiled by immunosequencing and related to cytomegalovirus serostatus. In a later analysis, previously published TCR beta repertoires from hundreds of donors were re-analyzed and high-resolution HLA genotyping was added so that TCR occurrence patterns could be studied. Class I and class II HLA loci were covered by the typing at four-digit resolution.

Library generation was performed with the immunoSEQ multiplex PCR assay. A mixture of 60 forward primers for TCR Vbeta segments and 13 reverse primers for TCR Jbeta segments was used in the multiplex PCR. The CDR3 region of rearranged TCR beta genes was amplified from genomic DNA with a multiplex PCR assay. The Illumina HiSeq System was used to sequence the amplified TCR beta libraries as 87-base-pair reads. Per the authors' processing: A later analysis tallied roughly 76 million unique TCR beta chains across the 666 repertoires, and about 10 million of those chains were shared by two or more donors. Raw reads were error-corrected and collapsed into unique sequences with a nearest-neighbor algorithm that merged closely related sequences to remove PCR and sequencing errors. CDR3 sequences were aligned to IMGT reference sequences to assign V, D and J gene segments. For a sequence to be retained, a match of at least six nucleotides was required to both a V gene segment and a J gene segment. Rearrangements were called productive when the CDR3 lacked stop codons and stayed in frame with V and J; all others were non-productive. Following IMGT convention, CDR3 was defined as the stretch from the second conserved V-encoded cysteine up to the conserved J-encoded phenylalanine. Sequences without an unambiguous match to a single V gene segment were excluded from the earlier analysis of approximately 560 of the donors. In an earlier analysis of 500 to 750 of the donors, V segments were called functional above 56.7% productive rearrangements and were called segregating when the between-donor standard deviation exceeded 5%. A statistical classification framework was built to diagnose cytomegalovirus status from the catalog of TCR beta chain sequences. In a later analysis, V and J genes were assigned by comparing TCR nucleotide sequences against IMGT/GENE-DB human TR gene sequences. In a later analysis, CDR3 sequences and most-parsimonious VDJ recombination scenarios were assigned using the TCRdist pipeline. In a later analysis, every TCR beta chain was defined by the combination of its CDR3 amino acid sequence and its V-gene family, and reads without a unique V-gene family were dropped. In a later analysis, around 650 highly shared, low-generation-probability nucleotide sequences were removed to address suspected cross-contamination and a sequencing artifact. In a later analysis, a clonal expansion index for each public chain was calculated from normalized within-repertoire ranks of inferred template counts. In a later analysis, generation probabilities were computed using a VDJ recombination model fitted to out-of-frame rearrangements, and the results were checked against IGoR. In a later analysis, TCR-TCR, TCR-HLA and TCR-CMV co-occurrence was scored with hypergeometric tests, and a repertoire-size bias correction was applied to TCR pairs. A later analysis estimated false discovery rates by permuting HLA or CMV assignments 20 times. In a later analysis, co-occurring TCRs were grouped using DBSCAN, and TCRdist sequence similarity was added for clustering within HLA-allele-positive subsets. Co-occurrence clustering excluded repertoires with fewer than 30,000 or more than 120,000 public chains, plus five with anomalous nucleotide sharing. The source is immuneACCESS, and TCRdb retained only in-frame sequences with V and J called. Part of the clones is not carried over; for the studies checked, unresolved V genes explain less than half of this, and the remainder is unexplained. V, J and clone size derive from that table, while D and trimming were established from the DNA sequence. For this sample there are roughly 100,000 clones; roughly 70% appear just once. Roughly 1.2% of the sample goes to the ten largest clones.

In the case of this clone: Its antigen target is currently unknown. Base qualities are not provided; no much larger clone lies one nucleotide away.

Reading the germline V gene (reference sequence) gives CDR1 LNHDA and CDR2 SQIVND. Including cysteine and phenylalanine, the CDR3 has 16 amino acids. The entry retains the CDR3 DNA only, 48 bases that are in frame from base 1. At the junction V is shortened by 2 bases and J by 6 bases; bases outside the gene matches: 9. The cohort consisted of 600 or so healthy bone marrow donors. Cohort members were all nominally healthy when sampled, although unrecorded immune exposures were likely present. The donor was CMV seronegative and was included in the group of several hundred seronegative cohort members. A peripheral blood sample was provided by each donor, and peripheral blood mononuclear cells were used for TCR beta sequencing. Genomic DNA was extracted from the blood cell samples with the Qiagen DNeasy Blood Extraction Kit. Overall results and qualifications from the work: In a later analysis, HLA-associated TCR beta chains showed more clonal expansion and lower generation probabilities than non-associated chains that were equally common. Correlated functional status among segregating V segments might be attributable to linkage disequilibrium, but an unknown experimental factor could not be ruled out. The authors suggested that the approach could potentially be generalized to other disease states and immunological phenotypes. Because the 87-base-pair reads could not distinguish some IMGT-functional V segments, including TRBV6-2 and TRBV6-3, those segments were excluded. Only TCR beta chains were sequenced in this cohort, and the absence of alpha or paired-chain data limited detectable features. Strong co-occurrence of HLA alleles, especially DR and DQ, made assigning TCR associations to individual alleles difficult. A later analysis associated 15,000 to 20,000 TCR beta sequences with specific HLA alleles at a false discovery rate of 0.05. Presence/absence analyses assumed roughly uniform sequencing depth across donors, an assumption that may not hold. In the study, about 150 TCR beta chains were listed as associated with cytomegalovirus. A later genetic analysis associated a missense DCLRE1C variant with V-gene and J-gene trimming of TCR beta chains, and an independent cohort replicated the association. A cluster of highly shared sequence variants was judged likely to represent a technical artifact of the sequencing pipeline. The classifier was reported to diagnose cytomegalovirus status with high specificity and sensitivity in both the original and validation cohorts. Most CMV-associated TCR beta chains appeared to be HLA-restricted in a later analysis, and the HLA associations seemed to be driven largely by CMV exposure. A later analysis found that TCR association rates varied across HLA loci, with DRB1 alleles showing the most associated TCRs and HLA-C alleles the fewest. In a later analysis, several top co-occurrence clusters were reported to appear linked to parvovirus B19, influenza, CMV and Epstein-Barr virus. A later genetic analysis reported fewer N-insertions in productive TCRs among donors in an Asian-associated ancestry cluster than the approximately 700-donor mean. An earlier analysis of roughly 570 of the donors showed that most TCR beta V segments appeared in productive rearrangements either about 87% or about 30% of the time, which broadly matched IMGT annotations. The earlier analysis of some 540 of the donors excluded some 16 rarely observed V segments, including chromosome 9 orphons, because counts were too low. A further reported finding was that TCR beta sequences accurately predicted the HLA-A and HLA-B alleles for most subjects in the first cohort. A few of the identified cytomegalovirus-associated TCR beta chains were confirmed in vitro to be specific for cytomegalovirus antigens. For the cohort, immune exposure information was limited to CMV serostatus. Across donors, most TCR sequences were observed very rarely, whereas some public TCRs were present in many individuals. Because HLA typing was missing for some donors at each locus, association tests included only the typed subset.

Input material: PBMCs. The rearrangement joined TRBV19 to TRBJ2-2, and TRBD2 aligns with 7 junction nucleotides. The receptor comes from a man in his forties in good health and CMV-seronegative. The CDR3 protein is CASSIRGGEASGELFF. The nucleotides read TGTGCCAGTAGTATACGGGGAGGGGAAGCTTCCGGGGAGCTGTTTTTT.